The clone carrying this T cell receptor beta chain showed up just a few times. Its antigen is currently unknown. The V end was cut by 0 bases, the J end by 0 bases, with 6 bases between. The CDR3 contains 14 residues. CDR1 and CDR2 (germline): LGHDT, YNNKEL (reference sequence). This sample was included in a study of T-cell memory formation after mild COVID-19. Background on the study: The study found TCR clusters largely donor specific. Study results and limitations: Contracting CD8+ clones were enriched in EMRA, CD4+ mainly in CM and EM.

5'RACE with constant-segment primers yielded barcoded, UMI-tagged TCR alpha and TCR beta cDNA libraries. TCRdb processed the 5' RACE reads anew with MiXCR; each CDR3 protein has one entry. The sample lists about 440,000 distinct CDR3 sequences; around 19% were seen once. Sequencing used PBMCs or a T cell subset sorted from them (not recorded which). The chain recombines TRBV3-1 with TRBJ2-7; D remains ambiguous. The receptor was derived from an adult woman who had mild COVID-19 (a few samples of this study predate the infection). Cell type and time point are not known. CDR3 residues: CASSQEADSYEQYF. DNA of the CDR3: TGTGCCAGCAGCCAAGAGGCAGACTCCTACGAGCAGTACTTC.